This T cell receptor beta chain was sequenced in a study of blood T cell repertoires in COVID-19. In the study's own analysis: Amplification of reference gene primers provided the estimated nucleated cell counts. The protocol was immunoSEQ multiplex PCR, while the TCRdb copy is restricted to in-frame clones and leaves out a portion. Clonal size and the V and J genes are those of that table, whereas D and trimming came from the DNA. This sample has about 400,000 clones, with approximately 85% found just once. The germline CDR1 and CDR2 sequences are MGHRA and YSYEKL. CDR3 length equals 14 residues. V lost 4 bases and J lost 3, with 13 bases in between.

The TCR sequence derives from a woman aged 40 to 50 with acute COVID-19. Sequences were obtained from PBMCs or T cells enriched from blood (not recorded which). V usage is TRBV4-1 and J usage is TRBJ2-7; maybe TRBD1 (6 bases). The CDR3 DNA reads TGCGCCAGCAGCCGCCCGGGACAAAACTACGAGCAGTACTTC. This codes for CASSRPGQNYEQYF.